Listed here are 20 T cell receptor beta chains from one sample, sequenced in a study of blood T cell repertoires in COVID-19 (dated by TCRdb to 2020 to 2021). Libraries were constructed by the immunoSEQ multiplex PCR assay. TCRdb took over this immuneACCESS table, retaining in-frame rearrangements with V and J assigned. Such tables are incomplete; in checked studies, under half of the missing clones stem from an unresolved V gene, and the remainder is unexplained. The sample has about 240,000 clones on record, around 85% of them singletons. Of the sample, 9.6% falls within the top ten clones. The sample was peripheral blood. The receptors were gathered from an elderly woman with acute or convalescent COVID-19.

V usage is TRBV4-2 and J usage is TRBJ2-1, with D possibly matching TRBD2 (7 bases). CDR3 length equals 15 residues. CDR1 is LGHNA and CDR2 is YNFKEQ in the germline V gene. Trimming pared 2 bases from V and 6 bases from J, leaving 14 bases between. The CDR3 spells CASSQRGGVTNEQFF. CDR3 in DNA: TGTGCCAGCAGCCAAAGAGGGGGGGTAACCAATGAGCAGTTCTTC.

The chain carries TRBV19 and TRBJ2-3; 9 nucleotides agree with TRBD2. V trimming: 5 bases; J trimming: 4 bases; junction bases outside the gene matches: 7. The CDR3 runs to 15 residues. CDR1 and CDR2 (germline): LNHDA, SQIVND (reference sequence). CDR3: CASSQRGDTADTQYF. DNA for the CDR3: TGTGCCAGTAGTCAGCGGGGGGACACCGCAGATACGCAGTATTTT.

The rearrangement links TRBV5-1 to TRBJ1-1; 8 nucleotides match TRBD1. The CDR3 runs to 14 residues. With V trimmed by 5 bases and J by 4 bases, 7 bases remained unmatched. Germline CDR1 is SGHRS and CDR2 is YFSETQ. CDR3 residues: CASRRQGWGTEAFF. The CDR3 DNA follows: TGCGCCAGCAGAAGACAGGGGTGGGGCACTGAAGCTTTCTTT.

The V and J genes are TRBV11-2 and TRBJ2-5; 8 nucleotides line up with TRBD2. V shed 4 bases and J 2 bases; nucleotides not matched to a gene: 3. The germline CDR1 and CDR2 sequences are SGHAT and FQNNGV. This CDR3 has 14 amino acids. The CDR3 nucleotides read TGTGCCAGCAGCTCCACTAGCGGACAAGAGACCCAGTACTTC. It codes for CASSSTSGQETQYF.

The chain employs TRBV28 and TRBJ1-3; TRBD1 agrees at 11 bases. The J segment lost 8 bases and the V segment lost 6 bases, leaving 9 bases of the junction unmatched. The germline CDR1 and CDR2 sequences are MDHEN and SYDVKM. The CDR3 runs 15 residues. The CDR3 DNA sequence: TGTGCCAGCAGAAGCGGGACAGGGGGTTTTTACACCATATATTTT. Encoded protein: CASRSGTGGFYTIYF.

The chain employs TRBV10-3 and TRBJ1-1; no clear D. The CDR3 length is 16 residues. Trimming took 0 bases from V and 0 from J, leaving 11 bases between them. Germline V gene lookup returns CDR1 ENHRY and CDR2 SYGVKD. As DNA, the CDR3 is TGTGCCATCAGTGAGTCTAGGTCGAGGCTGAACACTGAAGCTTTCTTT. Amino acids: CAISESRSRLNTEAFF.

CDR3: CASGQGGTEAFF. The CDR3 DNA reads TGTGCCAGCGGACAGGGGGGCACTGAAGCTTTCTTT. The V gene is TRBV2, the J gene TRBJ1-1, with 10 bases that match TRBD1. Germline V gene data show CDR1 as SNHLY and CDR2 as FYNNEI. The trim removed 8 bases at V and 4 bases at J, leaving 1 base unmatched. The CDR3 is 12 residues long.

This rearrangement joins TRBV30 to TRBJ2-7; 9 positions agree with TRBD1. V gave up 3 bases and J gave up 6 bases; unmatched junction bases: 12. Germline CDR1 and CDR2: GTSNPN and SVGIG (reference sequence). The CDR3 spans 15 residues. CDR3 amino acids: CAWRGKGQGALEQYF. CDR3 coding DNA: TGTGCCTGGAGGGGAAAGGGACAGGGAGCCCTCGAGCAGTACTTC.

The rearrangement uses TRBV19 and TRBJ1-2; no clear D gene. CDR1 and CDR2 (germline): LNHDA, SQIVND (reference sequence). The CDR3 is 13 amino acids. Trimming shortened V by 4 bases and J by 6 bases, and 12 bases separated the two germline ends. This CDR3 reads CASSRGFRDGYTF. CDR3 in DNA: TGTGCCAGTAGTAGAGGATTCCGAGATGGCTACACCTTC.

V usage is TRBV16 and J usage is TRBJ1-5; tentative D call: TRBD1 (6 bases). The CDR3 spans 14 residues. Germline loops: CDR1 KGHSY, CDR2 FQNENV. Trimming pared 4 bases from V and 5 bases from J, leaving 12 bases between. The CDR3 coding sequence is TGTGCCAGCAGCCTCGGCAGGGGCGATCAGCCCCAGCATTTT. This translates into CASSLGRGDQPQHF.

The chain employs TRBV3-1 (or the pseudogene TRBV3-2) and TRBJ1-6, with D possibly matching TRBD1 (6 bases). The germline CDR1 and CDR2 sequences are LGHDT and YNNKEL (reference sequence). Trimming left V 4 bases short and J 7 bases short, with 14 bases between. The CDR3 spans 15 residues. As DNA, the CDR3 is TGTGCCAGCAGCCTCCTAGGGGGAGGGAATTCACCCCTCCACTTT. Its protein is CASSLLGGGNSPLHF.

This chain connects TRBV19 to TRBJ1-3, with 10 nucleotides matching TRBD1. CDR3 size: 16 residues. The V gene's germline CDR1 is LNHDA and CDR2 SQIVND (reference sequence). The junction had 4 bases not matched to a gene; V was cut back by 3 bases and J by 2 bases. CDR3 protein: CASSISGQGAGNTIYF. The CDR3 DNA reads as TGTGCCAGTAGTATCAGCGGACAGGGGGCTGGAAACACCATATATTTT. Full variable domain (remainder filled in from reference TRBV19 and TRBJ1-3): DGGITQSPKYLFRKEGQNVTLSCEQNLNHDAMYWYRQDPGQGLRLIYYSQIVNDFQKGDIAEGYSVSREKKESFPLTVTSAQKNPTAFYLCASSISGQGAGNTIYFGEGSWLTVV.

The CDR3 DNA reads TGTGCCTGGAGTCTTTCCAGTGATCAGCCCCAGCATTTT. It codes for CAWSLSSDQPQHF. The rearrangement uses TRBV30 and TRBJ1-5; D remains unclear. V lost 2 bases, J lost 5 bases, and 10 bases lay in between. The CDR3 loop spans 13 amino acids. Germline lookup yields CDR1 GTSNPN and CDR2 SVGIG (reference sequence).

The chain uses TRBV28 and TRBJ1-1, with a possible D match to TRBD1 (6 bases). CDR1 and CDR2 (germline): MDHEN, SYDVKM. V shed 5 bases and J shed 4 bases, with 8 bases lying between them. This CDR3 is 12 amino acids long. The CDR3 DNA reads as TGTGCCAGCAGTAACAGGGTCACTGAAGCTTTCTTT. This translates into CASSNRVTEAFF.

The chain has TRBV28 and TRBJ1-4, with D tentatively TRBD1 (6 bases). The CDR3 extends over 13 amino acids. Trimming removed 6 bases at V and 7 bases at J, with 12 bases between. The germline V gene has CDR1 MDHEN and CDR2 SYDVKM. The CDR3 protein is CASSQDSPEKLFF. CDR3 bases: TGTGCCAGCAGCCAGGACAGCCCTGAAAAACTGTTTTTT.

This chain connects TRBV10-1 to TRBJ2-3; 7 nucleotides line up with TRBD1. CDR3 length: 14 amino acids. The V and J ends lost 6 bases and 1 base, in that order; junction bases with no gene match: 4. CDR1 WNHNN and CDR2 SYGVQD come from the germline V gene (reference sequence). CDR3: CASSRDSRTDTQYF. For the CDR3, the DNA is TGCGCCAGCAGCCGGGACAGCCGCACAGATACGCAGTATTTT.

This chain connects TRBV2 to TRBJ2-3, with 7 bases fitting TRBD2. J lost 4 bases, V lost 1 base, and 2 bases had no gene match. This CDR3 has 14 amino acids. Per germline, CDR1 SNHLY and CDR2 FYNNEI. The CDR3 sequence is CASSEGRGADTQYF. The CDR3, as DNA: TGTGCCAGCAGTGAAGGTCGGGGGGCAGATACGCAGTATTTT.

This rearrangement joins TRBV29-1 to TRBJ2-3; tentatively, D is TRBD2 (5 bases). The CDR3 loop spans 13 amino acids. Germline CDR1 is SQVTM and CDR2 is ANQGSEA. V lost 4 bases and J lost 2, with 10 bases in between. The CDR3 coding sequence is TGCAGCGTTGGCGGACTTTTCACAGATACGCAGTATTTT. The encoded protein is CSVGGLFTDTQYF.

Written as DNA, the CDR3 is TGCGCCACCCAAGGCGGGGGGGCCCACGAGCAGTACTTC. Its protein product is CATQGGGAHEQYF. The chain joins TRBV10-2 to TRBJ2-7; 9 bases align to TRBD2. The CDR3 runs 13 residues. The germline gives CDR1 WSHSY, CDR2 SAAADI. Unmatched junction bases numbered 9, after V lost 10 bases and J lost 5 bases.

This clone was detected a few times. The chain joins TRBV10-1 to TRBJ1-6; a possible D gene is TRBD1 (5 bases). The CDR3 length is 16 residues. Between the trimmed V and J ends, which lost 0 bases and 7 bases, there was a span of 13 bases. Looked up from germline, CDR1 is WNHNN and CDR2 is SYGVQD (reference sequence). This CDR3 reads CASSESRCGANSPLHF. The CDR3 nucleotides are TGCGCCAGCAGTGAGTCGAGGTGCGGGGCAAATTCACCCCTCCACTTT.